This T cell receptor beta chain is from a study of T cells in Graves' hyperthyroidism and ophthalmopathy. Study details: The initial diagnosis was the point when peripheral blood was collected, ahead of any treatment. Regarding the study as a whole: Blood also carried most thyroid clonotypes expanded above 0.001.

Per germline, CDR1 DFQATT and CDR2 SNEGSKA (reference sequence). This CDR3 comprises 13 residues. V lost 5 bases, J lost 4 bases, and 11 bases lay in between. Hyperthyroidism in the patients, aged 18 to 65, was newly diagnosed and under 2 months in duration. Reasons for excluding patients were uncontrolled infection, other autoimmune disease, pregnancy or lactation. Amplification of TCR beta CDR3 regions was performed using RNA transcripts as template. Researchers ran a first-round RT-PCR on the TCR CDR3 using the HTBI primer set. TCRdb processed the multiplex PCR reads anew with MiXCR; each CDR3 protein has one entry. The table shows 350,000 or so distinct CDR3 sequences, with 21% occurring only once. This clonotype has a count of ten or more. Its specificity is not known.

The sample taken for sequencing was blood. This receptor was identified in a woman between 45 and 60 years old with Graves' hyperthyroidism. This chain uses TRBV20-1 with TRBJ1-4, with D uncertain. CDR3 in amino acids: CSAPGNGNEKLFF. As DNA, the CDR3 is TGCAGTGCTCCCGGGAATGGTAATGAAAAACTGTTTTTT.